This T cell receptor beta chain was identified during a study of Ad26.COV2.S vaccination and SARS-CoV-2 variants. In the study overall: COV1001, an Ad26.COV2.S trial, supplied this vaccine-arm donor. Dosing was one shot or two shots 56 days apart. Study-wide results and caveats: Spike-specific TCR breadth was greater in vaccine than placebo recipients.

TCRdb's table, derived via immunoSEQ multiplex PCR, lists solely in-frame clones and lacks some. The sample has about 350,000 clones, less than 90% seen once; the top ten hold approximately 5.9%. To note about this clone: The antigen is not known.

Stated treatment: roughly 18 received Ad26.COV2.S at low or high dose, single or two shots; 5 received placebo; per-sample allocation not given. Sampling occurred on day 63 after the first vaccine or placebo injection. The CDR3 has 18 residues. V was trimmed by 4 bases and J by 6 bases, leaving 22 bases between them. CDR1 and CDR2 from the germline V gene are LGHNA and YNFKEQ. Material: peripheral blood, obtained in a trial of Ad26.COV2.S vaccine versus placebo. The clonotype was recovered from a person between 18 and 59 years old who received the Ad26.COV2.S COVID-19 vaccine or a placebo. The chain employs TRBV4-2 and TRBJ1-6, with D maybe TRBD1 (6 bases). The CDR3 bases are TGTGCCAGCAGCCCCCCGACAGGAAGGGGCCAGGGTAATTCACCCCTCCACTTT. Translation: CASSPPTGRGQGNSPLHF.